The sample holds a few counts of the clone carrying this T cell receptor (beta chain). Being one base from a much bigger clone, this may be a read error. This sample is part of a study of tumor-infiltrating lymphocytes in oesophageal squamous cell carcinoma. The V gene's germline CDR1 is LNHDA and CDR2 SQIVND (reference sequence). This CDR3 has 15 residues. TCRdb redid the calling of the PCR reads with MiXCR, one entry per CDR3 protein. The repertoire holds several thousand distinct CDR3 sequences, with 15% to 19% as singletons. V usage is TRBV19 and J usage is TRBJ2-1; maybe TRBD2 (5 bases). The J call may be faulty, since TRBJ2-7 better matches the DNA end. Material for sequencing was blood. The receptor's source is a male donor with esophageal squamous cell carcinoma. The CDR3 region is CASSHVPSSYNEQYF. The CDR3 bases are TGTGCCAGTAGTCATGTGCCTAGCTCCTACAATGAGCAGTACTTC.